This T cell receptor (beta chain) derives from a study of blood T cell repertoires in COVID-19. Measured with immunoSEQ multiplex PCR; TCRdb has only the in-frame clones, and not every one. Found here are tens of thousands of clones, about 80% of them singletons; the top ten hold 15% to 20%. This receptor was taken from a woman aged 80 or over with acute or convalescent COVID-19. Sequenced: peripheral blood.

The CDR3 DNA follows: TGTGCCAGCAGACGGACAGGAGTGAACACTGAAGCTTTCTTT. Protein: CASRRTGVNTEAFF. The rearrangement links TRBV2 to TRBJ1-1; 7 nucleotides line up with TRBD1. The CDR3 is 14 amino acids. Germline V lookup: CDR1 SNHLY, CDR2 FYNNEI. Trimming cost V 6 bases and J 0 bases; bases outside gene matches: 4.